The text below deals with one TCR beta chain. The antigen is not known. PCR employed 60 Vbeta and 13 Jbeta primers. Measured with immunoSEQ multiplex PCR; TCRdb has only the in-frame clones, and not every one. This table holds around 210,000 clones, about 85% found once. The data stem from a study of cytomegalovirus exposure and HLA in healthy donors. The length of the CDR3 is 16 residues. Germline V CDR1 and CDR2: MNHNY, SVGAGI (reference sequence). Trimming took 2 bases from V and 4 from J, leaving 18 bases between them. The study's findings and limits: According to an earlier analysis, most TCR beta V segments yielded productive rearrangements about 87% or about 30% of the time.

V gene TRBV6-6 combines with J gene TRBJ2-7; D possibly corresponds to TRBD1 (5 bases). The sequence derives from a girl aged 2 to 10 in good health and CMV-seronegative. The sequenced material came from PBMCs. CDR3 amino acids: CASSYGPTGTKYEQYF. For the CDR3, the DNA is TGTGCCAGCAGTTACGGGCCCACAGGAACAAAATACGAGCAGTACTTC.